These 16 T cell receptor beta chains originate from one sample sequenced in a study of blood T cell dynamics during melanoma immunotherapy (dated by TCRdb to 2018 to 2020). Interpreted using the paper, the time point label stands for: week 3, after first cycle of checkpoint inhibitor. Receptors were amplified or captured by the immunoSEQ multiplex PCR assay. TCRdb retrieved this table from immuneACCESS and kept in-frame rearrangements only. Not all clones are present; in checked studies, unresolved V genes account for under half, and no reason is known for the remainder. This sample holds 450 or so clones; roughly three quarters were observed only once. The top ten clones comprise roughly a tenth of the sample. The specimen was central memory CD8+ T cells from blood, collected from a patient treated with checkpoint blockade. These receptors were obtained from a human donor with melanoma.

This chain connects TRBV6-6 to TRBJ2-5; no firm D call. The CDR3 is made up of 14 amino acids. Germline V gene lookup returns CDR1 MNHNY and CDR2 SVGAGI (reference sequence). Trimming cost V 6 bases and J 4 bases, with 15 bases left between them. The chain's CDR3 is CASSLGALGETQYF. The CDR3 DNA reads as TGTGCCAGCAGCCTAGGAGCCCTGGGAGAGACCCAGTACTTC.

The CDR3 bases are TGTGCCAGCAGAGAAGGAACTGAAGCTTTCTTT. Translation: CASREGTEAFF. The chain links TRBV6-8 to TRBJ1-1; D is ambiguous. Germline-derived CDR1 and CDR2 are MNHGY and SAAAGT. This CDR3 region has 11 residues. V was shortened by 6 bases and J by 5 bases, with 7 bases between the two germline ends.

This clone showed up just a few times. This rearrangement joins TRBV6-6 to TRBJ2-3, with 9 bases identical to TRBD1. This CDR3 spans 15 amino acids. Germline V lookup: CDR1 MNHNY, CDR2 SVGAGI (reference sequence). J gave up 0 bases and V 5 bases, and 3 bases lay outside the gene matches. Here the CDR3 reads CASSGTGTSTDTQYF. CDR3 DNA: TGTGCCAGCAGTGGGACAGGGACGAGCACAGATACGCAGTATTTT.

This clone was seen once. The chain carries TRBV9 and TRBJ1-1; weak D call: TRBD1 (6 bases). Deletions cut 4 bases from V and 1 base from J, with 20 bases between. The CDR3 is 17 amino acids. Germline V CDR1 and CDR2: SGDLS, YYNGEE. CDR3 sequence reads: CASSLVTTGMRNTEAFF. CDR3 bases: TGTGCCAGCAGCTTAGTGACTACAGGGATGAGGAACACTGAAGCTTTCTTT.

CDR3 residues: CASSEGTSGTDTQYF. The DNA of the CDR3 is TGTGCCAGCAGTGAGGGGACTAGCGGCACAGATACGCAGTATTTT. The chain carries TRBV6-4 and TRBJ2-3, with 10 bases aligning to TRBD2. Germline CDR1 and CDR2: MRHNA and SNTAGT. The CDR3 extends over 15 amino acids. The V and J ends lost 3 bases and 1 base, in that order; junction bases with no gene match: 1.

As DNA, the CDR3 is TGTGCCAGCAGCCAAGATAGCGGCTCCTACAATGAGCAGTTCTTC. This sequence encodes CASSQDSGSYNEQFF. The chain is built from TRBV4-2 and TRBJ2-1, with a tentative D call TRBD2 (6 bases). The CDR3 is 15 amino acids. Trimming took off 0 bases at V and 0 bases at J, with 6 bases between the two ends. Germline CDR1 is LGHNA and CDR2 is YNFKEQ.

V is TRBV4-3 and J is TRBJ2-7, with TRBD1 matching over 9 bases. Trimming removed 0 bases from V and 5 bases from J; junction bases left unmatched: 8. The CDR3 is 16 amino acids. Germline V gene data show CDR1 as LGHNA and CDR2 as YSLEER. This CDR3 reads CASSQDLQGAVDEQYF. DNA of the CDR3: TGCGCCAGCAGCCAAGATCTACAGGGGGCTGTAGACGAGCAGTACTTC.

This clone turned up a few times. The V call is TRBV4-1, the J call TRBJ2-7; D is uncertain. The germline gives CDR1 MGHRA, CDR2 YSYEKL. The V end lost 0 bases, the J end lost 0 bases, and 6 bases lay between the germline ends. The CDR3 contains 14 residues. CDR3: CASSQDHDSYEQYF. In DNA, the CDR3 is TGCGCCAGCAGCCAAGACCACGACTCCTACGAGCAGTACTTC.

The chain carries TRBV6-1 and TRBJ2-7, with 8 bases fitting TRBD2. Germline V gene sequence: CDR1 MNHNS, CDR2 SASEGT. The ends lost 0 bases at V and 0 bases at J; junction bases unmatched: 1. This CDR3 contains 15 residues. The CDR3 DNA is TGTGCCAGCAGTGAAGCGAGCGGGAGCTCCTACGAGCAGTACTTC. As protein: CASSEASGSSYEQYF.

This chain connects TRBV10-3 to TRBJ2-2, with a tentative D call TRBD1 (6 bases). Germline values: CDR1 ENHRY, CDR2 SYGVKD. The CDR3 length is 13 residues. Trimming shortened V by 8 bases and J by 1 base, and 8 bases separated the two germline ends. The CDR3 DNA reads TGTGCCATCTGGACAGAGAACACCGGGGAGCTGTTTTTT. Translation gives CAIWTENTGELFF.

This clone has just a few counts. V is TRBV5-3 and J is TRBJ1-5; 11 bases match TRBD1. TRBV5-3 is flagged as an ORF with uncertain function. This CDR3 spans 15 amino acids. V was clipped by 3 bases and J by 2 bases; unmatched bases: 1. CDR3 region: CARSWTGGGNQPQHF. The DNA of the CDR3 is TGTGCCAGAAGCTGGACAGGGGGCGGCAATCAGCCCCAGCATTTT.

Here the CDR3 reads CASSPTGARYGYTF. In nucleotides, the CDR3 is TGTGCCAGCAGCCCGACAGGGGCGCGGTATGGCTACACCTTC. J is TRBJ1-2 and V is TRBV11-1, with 8 positions matching TRBD1. CDR3 length equals 14 residues. Germline CDR1 is SGHAT and CDR2 is FQDESV (reference sequence). After removal of 5 bases from V and 5 bases from J, the junction contained 7 bases not matched to a gene.

The chain has TRBV19 and TRBJ2-6; 11 positions match TRBD1. This CDR3 is built from 20 residues. Germline V gene sequence: CDR1 LNHDA, CDR2 SQIVND (reference sequence). With 3 bases clipped from V and 1 base from J, the junction kept 11 bases outside the gene matches. The CDR3 sequence: CASSIDSPGQGGSGANVLTF. The CDR3, as DNA: TGTGCCAGTAGTATTGATTCCCCGGGACAGGGGGGTTCTGGGGCCAACGTCCTGACTTTC. Complete variable domain (other parts from reference TRBV19 and TRBJ2-6): DGGITQSPKYLFRKEGQNVTLSCEQNLNHDAMYWYRQDPGQGLRLIYYSQIVNDFQKGDIAEGYSVSREKKESFPLTVTSAQKNPTAFYLCASSIDSPGQGGSGANVLTFGAGSRLTVL.

The chain has TRBV6-4 and TRBJ2-2; D assignment may be TRBD1 or TRBD2 (5 bases each). V gave up 2 bases and J gave up 3 bases, with 7 bases separating them. CDR3 length: 14 residues. Germline assignment: CDR1 MRHNA and CDR2 SNTAGT. CDR3 sequence reads: CASSDGTDTGELFF. The CDR3 coding sequence is TGTGCCAGCAGTGACGGGACCGACACCGGGGAGCTGTTTTTT.

The count of this clone is one. The rearrangement joins TRBV27 to TRBJ2-1; 15 nucleotides line up with TRBD2. Trimming at V came to 2 bases and at J to 9 bases, leaving 2 bases not matched to a gene. CDR1 is MNHEY and CDR2 is SMNVEV in the germline V gene (reference sequence). CDR3 length equals 15 residues. CDR3 sequence: CASSLGGLAGGEQFF. The CDR3 bases are TGTGCCAGCAGTTTAGGGGGACTAGCGGGAGGTGAGCAGTTCTTC.

The sample holds one count of this clone. The chain links TRBV27 to TRBJ2-2; 7 bases are a match to TRBD1. This CDR3 is 14 amino acids long. J gave up 6 bases and V 6 bases, and 7 bases lay outside the gene matches. Germline V gives CDR1 MNHEY, CDR2 SMNVEV (reference sequence). This CDR3 is CASRQGLGAGELFF. In DNA form, the CDR3 reads TGTGCCAGCAGACAGGGGTTGGGGGCCGGGGAGCTGTTTTTT.